This T cell receptor beta chain was recovered during a study of patients and donors after allogeneic stem cell transplantation. V dropped 0 bases and J dropped 4; count of bases not matched to a gene: 2. The V gene's germline CDR1 is LGHDT and CDR2 YNNKEL (reference sequence). There are 15 residues in the CDR3. TCRdb used MiXCR to reprocess the RT-PCR reads, holding one entry per CDR3 protein. The repertoire holds about 150,000 distinct CDR3 sequences, with about two fifths as singletons. In this sample, this clonotype turned up a few times. The genes are TRBV3-1 and TRBJ2-1, with 8 nucleotides matching TRBD2. What was sequenced was blood, either unsorted or a sorted T cell fraction (not recorded which). The receptor's source is a human donor who was either an allogeneic HSCT recipient or a stem cell or donor lymphocyte infusion donor (not recorded which). It is not recorded whose cells these are; they may come from a transplant donor. CDR3 residues: CASSQEVAGYNEQFF. CDR3 sequence (DNA): TGTGCCAGCAGCCAAGAGGTAGCGGGGTACAATGAGCAGTTCTTC.